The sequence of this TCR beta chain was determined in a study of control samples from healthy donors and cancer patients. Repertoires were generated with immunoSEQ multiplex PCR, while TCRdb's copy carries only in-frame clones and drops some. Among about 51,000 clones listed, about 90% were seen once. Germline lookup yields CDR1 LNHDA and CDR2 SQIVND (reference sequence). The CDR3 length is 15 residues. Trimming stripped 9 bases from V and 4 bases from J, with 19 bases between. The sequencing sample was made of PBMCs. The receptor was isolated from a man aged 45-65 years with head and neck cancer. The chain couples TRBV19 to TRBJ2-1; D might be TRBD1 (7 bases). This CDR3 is CASLPGGGAYNEQFF. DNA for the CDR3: TGTGCCAGCCTTCCAGGAGGGGGCGCTTACAATGAGCAGTTCTTC.